A selection of T cell receptor beta chains follows, all from one sample in a study of blood T cell repertoires in COVID-19. Assay used: immunoSEQ multiplex PCR; TCRdb lists only in-frame clones, some missing. The table shows 200,000 or so clones, with 70% to 90% occurring only once. The specimen sequenced was peripheral blood. The source is a man over 45 who had recovered from COVID-19. Both conserved end residues are trimmed from each CDR3. The D gene is left open where the match is weak.

j_call: TRBJ2-3; d_call: -; v_call: TRBV27; cdr3_aa: ASRGGGPRSNTQY
j_call: TRBJ1-1; d_call: -; v_call: TRBV19; cdr3_aa: ASSIRSETEAF
j_call: TRBJ1-6; d_call: -; v_call: TRBV6-1; cdr3_aa: ASSVRGGRYNSPLH
j_call: TRBJ2-3; d_call: TRBD2; v_call: TRBV14; cdr3_aa: ASSQDLALSGRSGRRDTQY
j_call: TRBJ1-5; d_call: TRBD1; v_call: TRBV9; cdr3_aa: ASSVAYQRGTGEQPQH
j_call: TRBJ2-3; d_call: -; v_call: TRBV6-5; cdr3_aa: ASSYTRGAQDTQY
j_call: TRBJ2-1; d_call: TRBD2; v_call: TRBV7-2; cdr3_aa: ASSFSSGITNEQF
j_call: TRBJ2-7; d_call: TRBD1; v_call: TRBV24-1; cdr3_aa: ATSDSTGWEQY
j_call: TRBJ1-5; d_call: -; v_call: TRBV19; cdr3_aa: ASSPAGYSNQPQH
j_call: TRBJ2-3; d_call: -; v_call: TRBV28; cdr3_aa: ASSLGGTDTQY
j_call: TRBJ2-1; d_call: TRBD1; v_call: TRBV7-8; cdr3_aa: ASSSNRGHYNEQF
j_call: TRBJ1-5; d_call: -; v_call: TRBV30; cdr3_aa: AWASGGNQPQH
j_call: TRBJ2-7; d_call: -; v_call: TRBV3-1/TRBV3-2; cdr3_aa: ASSLSYEQY
j_call: TRBJ1-4; d_call: -; v_call: TRBV6-6; cdr3_aa: ASSYRSGTNEKLF
j_call: TRBJ1-6; d_call: TRBD1; v_call: TRBV27; cdr3_aa: ASSPDRGGRGSPLH
j_call: TRBJ1-1; d_call: -; v_call: TRBV18; cdr3_aa: ASSERERTNTEAF
j_call: TRBJ2-1; d_call: -; v_call: TRBV9; cdr3_aa: ASSVGRMAGRNEQF
j_call: TRBJ2-7; d_call: TRBD2; v_call: TRBV3-1/TRBV3-2; cdr3_aa: ASSQAGTSDYEQY
j_call: TRBJ2-3; d_call: TRBD2; v_call: TRBV29-1; cdr3_aa: SVDPSGRGTDTQY
j_call: TRBJ2-3; d_call: TRBD2; v_call: TRBV10-1; cdr3_aa: ASSASGSLGTDTQY
j_call: TRBJ1-1; d_call: -; v_call: TRBV19; cdr3_aa: ASSPGGVRTEAF
j_call: TRBJ2-7; d_call: -; v_call: TRBV7-2; cdr3_aa: ASSSQLGSSYEQY
j_call: TRBJ2-3; d_call: TRBD2; v_call: TRBV13; cdr3_aa: ASSLGQTSERTDTQY
j_call: TRBJ2-5; d_call: TRBD2; v_call: TRBV5-1; cdr3_aa: ASSPPGTSGNRETQY
j_call: TRBJ2-1; d_call: -; v_call: TRBV5-1; cdr3_aa: ASSFGEAYNEQF
j_call: TRBJ2-1; d_call: -; v_call: TRBV6-6; cdr3_aa: ASRPHRESSDNEQF
j_call: TRBJ1-2; d_call: -; v_call: TRBV2; cdr3_aa: ASNSDRFNYGYT
j_call: TRBJ1-1; d_call: -; v_call: TRBV6-6; cdr3_aa: ASTPSSTGNTEAF
j_call: TRBJ2-1; d_call: TRBD2; v_call: TRBV30; cdr3_aa: AWSSGTSGTRPNEQF
j_call: TRBJ2-5; d_call: -; v_call: TRBV10-3; cdr3_aa: AISESQGPQETQY
j_call: TRBJ2-3; d_call: -; v_call: TRBV7-9; cdr3_aa: ASSFSDTQY
j_call: TRBJ2-7; d_call: -; v_call: TRBV27; cdr3_aa: ASSLMARSYEQY
j_call: TRBJ2-5; d_call: -; v_call: TRBV2; cdr3_aa: AGLMGRQIPRETQY
j_call: TRBJ1-5; d_call: -; v_call: TRBV7-8; cdr3_aa: ASSLVAAGSGQPQH
j_call: TRBJ2-7; d_call: TRBD1; v_call: TRBV5-1; cdr3_aa: ASSLGTGGIEQY
j_call: TRBJ2-2; d_call: -; v_call: TRBV3-1/TRBV3-2; cdr3_aa: ASSQDWAGRNTGELF
j_call: TRBJ2-3; d_call: -; v_call: TRBV5-8; cdr3_aa: ASSLGEELRTDTQY
j_call: TRBJ2-7; d_call: TRBD2; v_call: TRBV7-2; cdr3_aa: ASSFISGRPYEQY
j_call: TRBJ2-1; d_call: TRBD2; v_call: TRBV29-1; cdr3_aa: SVLGTSGRRAF
j_call: TRBJ2-1; d_call: TRBD2; v_call: TRBV4-1; cdr3_aa: ASSQETSGKGNEQF
j_call: TRBJ1-3; d_call: -; v_call: TRBV3-1/TRBV3-2; cdr3_aa: ASSQNRVGNTIY
j_call: TRBJ2-3; d_call: -; v_call: TRBV6-5; cdr3_aa: ASSSWEWTDTQY
j_call: TRBJ2-1; d_call: -; v_call: TRBV9; cdr3_aa: ASSPFDLGPYNEQF
j_call: TRBJ2-1; d_call: TRBD2; v_call: TRBV4-1; cdr3_aa: ASSYSGTKDNEQF
j_call: TRBJ1-1; d_call: -; v_call: TRBV19; cdr3_aa: ASREGEAF